The 3 T cell receptor beta chains below were found in one sample sequenced in a study of control samples from healthy donors and cancer patients. Using immunoSEQ multiplex PCR, the repertoire was profiled, and TCRdb retains in-frame clones only, with some absent. The table has 100,000 to 120,000 clones, around four fifths seen once. Sequencing input: blood. Source of these receptors: a man between 18 and 35 years old in good health.

This clone showed up just a few times. The V call is TRBV3-1 (or the pseudogene TRBV3-2), the J call TRBJ2-2; D is uncertain. This CDR3 has 14 amino acids. V was trimmed by 7 bases and J by 2 bases, leaving 11 bases between them. The V gene's germline CDR1 is LGHDT and CDR2 YNNKEL (reference sequence). CDR3 coding DNA: TGTGCCAGCAAACCCAGACTTAACACCGGGGAGCTGTTTTTT. It translates to CASKPRLNTGELFF.

The chain uses TRBV7-6 and TRBJ2-5; no definite D call. Looked up from germline, CDR1 is SGHVS and CDR2 is FNYEAQ. The CDR3 has 17 amino acids. Deletions cut 5 bases from V and 5 bases from J, with 24 bases between. CDR3 sequence (DNA): TGTGCCAGCAGCCAGAGAACCTCCGGGCACCCCAGGGAGACCCAGTACTTC. Its translation is CASSQRTSGHPRETQYF.

This chain joins TRBV7-2 and TRBJ2-1, with 13 bases matching TRBD2. This CDR3 is 16 amino acids long. V shed 1 base and J 9 bases; nucleotides not matched to a gene: 6. CDR1 is SGHTA and CDR2 is FQGNSA in the germline V gene. The CDR3: CASSLVITSGGAEQFF. The CDR3 DNA follows: TGTGCCAGCAGCTTAGTTATCACTAGCGGGGGGGCTGAGCAGTTCTTC.